Listed below are T cell receptor beta chains from one sample, sequenced in a study of T cell responses to AZD1222 COVID-19 vaccine. Clones were sequenced by immunoSEQ multiplex PCR, and TCRdb holds only the in-frame ones, with some missing. The sample lists tens of thousands of clones; approximately 88% were seen once. This material consisted of peripheral blood, taken on day 0 of AZD1222 vaccination. These receptors originate from an adult in good health. The CDR3 runs from the conserved cysteine through the conserved F or W. D genes are given only for firm matches. Not all rows give a size; the values are once, few, many and, for expanded clones, a class.

J gene: TRBJ2-2
V gene: TRBV11-3
clone size: once
D gene: -
CDR3 protein: CASSSRPVPPGELFF
CDR3 DNA: TGTGCCAGCAGCTCCCGCCCAGTCCCCCCCGGGGAGCTGTTTTTT

J gene: TRBJ2-3
V gene: TRBV28
clone size: few
D gene: TRBD1
CDR3 protein: CASGLQGALDTQYF
CDR3 DNA: TGTGCCAGCGGCTTACAGGGGGCTTTAGATACGCAGTATTTT

J gene: TRBJ2-2
V gene: TRBV5-4
clone size: -
D gene: -
CDR3 protein: CASYNPHGELFF
CDR3 DNA: TGTGCCAGCTACAACCCCCACGGGGAGCTGTTTTTT

J gene: TRBJ2-7
V gene: TRBV19
clone size: -
D gene: -
CDR3 protein: CASSIGHRSSYEQYF
CDR3 DNA: TGTGCCAGTAGTATAGGACACAGGAGCTCCTACGAGCAGTACTTC

J gene: TRBJ1-2
V gene: TRBV6-2/TRBV6-3
clone size: -
D gene: -
CDR3 protein: CASSYDGIYGYTF
CDR3 DNA: TGTGCCAGCAGTTACGATGGTATCTATGGCTACACCTTC

J gene: TRBJ1-5
V gene: TRBV7-8
clone size: few
D gene: TRBD1
CDR3 protein: CASSTGGNNQPQHF
CDR3 DNA: TGTGCCAGCAGCACAGGGGGCAACAATCAGCCCCAGCATTTT

J gene: TRBJ2-7
V gene: TRBV5-6
clone size: -
D gene: TRBD1
CDR3 protein: CASSLAGGAGEQYF
CDR3 DNA: TGTGCCAGCAGCTTAGCAGGGGGCGCGGGAGAGCAGTACTTC

J gene: TRBJ2-1
V gene: TRBV27
clone size: -
D gene: TRBD1
CDR3 protein: CASSLTGGAYNEQFF
CDR3 DNA: TGTGCCAGCAGTTTAACAGGGGGTGCCTACAATGAGCAGTTCTTC

J gene: TRBJ2-3
V gene: TRBV29-1
clone size: -
D gene: -
CDR3 protein: CSVESMAPTRADTQYF
CDR3 DNA: TGCAGCGTTGAGTCGATGGCCCCGACACGGGCAGATACGCAGTATTTT

J gene: TRBJ2-2
V gene: TRBV20-1
clone size: -
D gene: -
CDR3 protein: CSASRSSNTGELFF
CDR3 DNA: TGCAGTGCCAGTAGGAGTTCGAACACCGGGGAGCTGTTTTTT

J gene: TRBJ2-3
V gene: TRBV28
clone size: -
D gene: -
CDR3 protein: CASSLNPSARADTQYF
CDR3 DNA: TGTGCCAGCAGCCTCAACCCCAGCGCTCGAGCAGATACGCAGTATTTT

J gene: TRBJ2-1
V gene: TRBV9
clone size: -
D gene: TRBD2
CDR3 protein: CASSVPGLAGRQEQFF
CDR3 DNA: TGTGCCAGCAGCGTACCAGGACTAGCGGGCCGGCAAGAGCAGTTCTTC

J gene: TRBJ2-7
V gene: TRBV11-2
clone size: -
D gene: TRBD2
CDR3 protein: CASSLAPSAGDRYEQYF
CDR3 DNA: TGTGCCAGCAGCTTAGCCCCTTCAGCGGGGGACCGCTACGAGCAGTACTTC

J gene: TRBJ2-3
V gene: TRBV5-1
clone size: -
D gene: TRBD1
CDR3 protein: CASSLVQGATDTQYF
CDR3 DNA: TGCGCCAGCAGCTTGGTGCAGGGGGCGACAGATACGCAGTATTTT

J gene: TRBJ2-3
V gene: TRBV20-1
clone size: -
D gene: TRBD1
CDR3 protein: CSASSAGQGRRTQYF
CDR3 DNA: TGCAGTGCTAGTAGCGCGGGACAGGGAAGGCGTACGCAGTATTTT

J gene: TRBJ1-5
V gene: TRBV3-1/TRBV3-2
clone size: -
D gene: -
CDR3 protein: CASSQEGWNQPQHF
CDR3 DNA: TGTGCCAGCAGCCAAGAAGGGTGGAATCAGCCCCAGCATTTT

J gene: TRBJ2-2
V gene: TRBV6-1
clone size: -
D gene: -
CDR3 protein: CASSEQRRTGELFF
CDR3 DNA: TGTGCCAGCAGTGAGCAGCGGCGCACCGGGGAGCTGTTTTTT

J gene: TRBJ1-1
V gene: TRBV6-5
clone size: -
D gene: -
CDR3 protein: CASSYYRFTEAFF
CDR3 DNA: TGTGCCAGCAGTTATTATCGGTTCACTGAAGCTTTCTTT

J gene: TRBJ2-7
V gene: TRBV6-5
clone size: -
D gene: TRBD1
CDR3 protein: CASRLQGAVYEQYF
CDR3 DNA: TGTGCCAGCAGGCTACAGGGGGCGGTCTACGAGCAGTACTTC

J gene: TRBJ2-3
V gene: TRBV29-1
clone size: -
D gene: TRBD2
CDR3 protein: CSVGLAGSSVATQYF
CDR3 DNA: TGCAGCGTTGGCCTAGCGGGAAGCTCCGTGGCTACGCAGTATTTT

J gene: TRBJ2-5
V gene: TRBV5-4
clone size: -
D gene: -
CDR3 protein: CASSFRGGETQYF
CDR3 DNA: TGTGCCAGCAGCTTTAGGGGGGGAGAGACCCAGTACTTC

J gene: TRBJ1-1
V gene: TRBV7-2
clone size: -
D gene: -
CDR3 protein: CASTIGLSSTEAFF
CDR3 DNA: TGTGCCAGCACCATAGGCCTATCAAGCACTGAAGCTTTCTTT

J gene: TRBJ1-4
V gene: TRBV10-3
clone size: -
D gene: TRBD1
CDR3 protein: CAISESSVETGKLFF
CDR3 DNA: TGTGCCATCAGTGAGTCGAGTGTTGAGACAGGGAAACTGTTTTTT

J gene: TRBJ2-1
V gene: TRBV11-2
clone size: -
D gene: -
CDR3 protein: CASSSLASFNEQFF
CDR3 DNA: TGTGCCAGCAGCTCGTTGGCTAGTTTCAATGAGCAGTTCTTC

J gene: TRBJ2-5
V gene: TRBV27
clone size: -
D gene: TRBD2
CDR3 protein: CASSGAGAETQYF
CDR3 DNA: TGTGCCAGCAGTGGAGCGGGAGCTGAGACCCAGTACTTC

J gene: TRBJ2-7
V gene: TRBV6-5
clone size: -
D gene: TRBD2
CDR3 protein: CASSSISGSYEQYF
CDR3 DNA: TGTGCCAGCAGTTCTATTAGCGGGAGCTACGAGCAGTACTTC

J gene: TRBJ2-3
V gene: TRBV28
clone size: once
D gene: TRBD2
CDR3 protein: CASSTRSGLAGHGADTQYF
CDR3 DNA: TGTGCCAGCAGCACACGATCGGGACTAGCGGGACACGGGGCAGATACGCAGTATTTT

J gene: TRBJ2-7
V gene: TRBV19
clone size: -
D gene: TRBD1
CDR3 protein: CASSATGDPYEQYF
CDR3 DNA: TGTGCCAGTAGTGCCACAGGGGACCCCTACGAGCAGTACTTC

J gene: TRBJ2-3
V gene: TRBV19
clone size: -
D gene: TRBD2
CDR3 protein: CASSLTPTASGYSDTQYF
CDR3 DNA: TGTGCCAGTAGTCTGACCCCCACGGCTAGCGGGTACTCAGATACGCAGTATTTT

J gene: TRBJ2-1
V gene: TRBV5-8
clone size: -
D gene: -
CDR3 protein: CASSLGRRIYNEQFF
CDR3 DNA: TGTGCCAGCAGCTTAGGTAGAAGGATATACAATGAGCAGTTCTTC

J gene: TRBJ1-6
V gene: TRBV9
clone size: -
D gene: -
CDR3 protein: CASSVAPNSPLHF
CDR3 DNA: TGTGCCAGCAGCGTAGCCCCCAATTCACCCCTCCACTTT

J gene: TRBJ2-2
V gene: TRBV27
clone size: -
D gene: -
CDR3 protein: CASRPPWNGELFF
CDR3 DNA: TGTGCCAGCAGGCCCCCGTGGAACGGGGAGCTGTTTTTT

J gene: TRBJ2-5
V gene: TRBV6-6
clone size: -
D gene: -
CDR3 protein: CASKKGQETQYF
CDR3 DNA: TGTGCCAGCAAAAAGGGACAAGAGACCCAGTACTTC

J gene: TRBJ1-1
V gene: TRBV4-2
clone size: -
D gene: -
CDR3 protein: CASSQDSSPGVTEAFF
CDR3 DNA: TGTGCCAGCAGCCAAGATTCATCGCCGGGGGTTACTGAAGCTTTCTTT

J gene: TRBJ2-7
V gene: TRBV28
clone size: -
D gene: TRBD1
CDR3 protein: CASSADRDVYEQYF
CDR3 DNA: TGTGCCAGCAGCGCCGACAGGGATGTCTACGAGCAGTACTTC

J gene: TRBJ2-1
V gene: TRBV3-1/TRBV3-2
clone size: -
D gene: -
CDR3 protein: CASSQVDSVDEQFF
CDR3 DNA: TGTGCCAGCAGCCAAGTAGACTCTGTGGATGAGCAGTTCTTC

J gene: TRBJ1-1
V gene: TRBV28
clone size: -
D gene: -
CDR3 protein: CASSSGQLNTEAFF
CDR3 DNA: TGTGCCAGCAGTTCCGGACAGCTGAACACTGAAGCTTTCTTT

J gene: TRBJ2-5
V gene: TRBV9
clone size: -
D gene: -
CDR3 protein: CASNRAESSETQYF
CDR3 DNA: TGTGCCAGCAATCGGGCAGAATCTTCGGAGACCCAGTACTTC

J gene: TRBJ2-1
V gene: TRBV19
clone size: -
D gene: TRBD2
CDR3 protein: CASSIWGLADEQFF
CDR3 DNA: TGTGCCAGTAGTATTTGGGGACTAGCGGATGAGCAGTTCTTC

J gene: TRBJ2-5
V gene: TRBV3-1/TRBV3-2
clone size: -
D gene: -
CDR3 protein: CASSQAHRFQETQYF
CDR3 DNA: TGTGCCAGCAGCCAAGCTCACAGGTTCCAAGAGACCCAGTACTTC

J gene: TRBJ2-7
V gene: TRBV28
clone size: -
D gene: -
CDR3 protein: CASSLSSAPGEQYF
CDR3 DNA: TGTGCCAGCAGTTTGAGTAGCGCACCGGGGGAGCAGTACTTC